The entry below gives a single T cell receptor beta chain sequence along with its context. Its target is not known. The germline gene is not matched at one end of the junction; a read error may be the cause. This sample is part of a study of regulatory T cells in long-lasting Graves disease. Study observations and caveats: TCR diversity in persistent Graves' patients was below that of newly diagnosed ones. Persistent disease showed a preference for TRBV28, TRBJ1-2 and TRBJ2-5.

The length of the CDR3 is 15 residues. The germline CDR1 and CDR2 sequences are MNHEY and SMNVEV (reference sequence). Time point specified: persistent/refractory GD, antithyroid drugs over 5 years with positive TRAb. The TCR library was prepared using RNA isolated from PBMCs. An endocrinology department located in Xi'an, China, was where the patients came from. Collection of peripheral blood (roughly 9 milliliters) was done using EDTA tubes. CDR3-region Arm-PCR and iRepertoire HTBI primers produced the TCR beta libraries. TCRdb analysed the multiplex PCR reads with MiXCR anew, one entry per CDR3 protein. The table shows a few hundred thousand distinct CDR3 sequences, with roughly 23% occurring only once.

This receptor was taken from a woman aged 40 to 50 with Graves disease. The V and J genes are TRBV27 and TRBJ2-7; TRBD1 matches 9 bases. Material: peripheral blood mononuclear cells (PBMCs), obtained when the disease was refractory, from a patient treated with antithyroid drugs. CDR3 region: CASSSRQGEAYVQYF. The CDR3 DNA follows: TGTGCCAGCAGTTCACGACAGGGGGAAGCGTACGTGCAGTACTTC.